The entry that follows covers one TCR beta chain sequence. Its target antigen remains unknown. No qualities accompany the bases; no much larger clone lies one base away. Ficoll-Paque density gradient centrifugation was used to isolate PBMCs. This entry is derived from a study of T-cell memory formation after mild COVID-19 (dated by TCRdb to about 2021). Notes on the research overall: TCR sequence clusters from the two donors were found to be largely donor specific. The cohort comprised two young, previously healthy adult volunteers, one female and one male. Longitudinal TCRalpha and TCRbeta repertoire sequencing tracked T-cell clones expanding and contracting after mild COVID-19 in a couple of donors.

The CDR3 covers 11 residues, taking in both the cysteine and the phenylalanine. Kept here is only the CDR3 DNA, which spans 33 bases and is read in frame from base 1. CDR1 and CDR2, looked up from the germline V gene (reference sequence), are MNHEY and SMNVEV. V is cut by 10 bases and J by 7 bases, and the space between the germline ends is 11 bases. The reads were generated on an Illumina NovaSeq 6000. TCRalpha and TCRbeta cDNA libraries were constructed by 5'RACE with constant-segment primers, with sample barcodes and unique molecular identifiers being introduced. RNA was extracted from every sample with Trizol reagent. Libraries were amplified in two PCR steps, with a second sample barcode and Illumina TruSeq adapters added in the second step. Sequencing of the libraries was done on an Illumina NovaSeq, producing 2 x 150 bp paired-end reads. The paper's data handling went like this. Demultiplexing of reads and collapsing into UMI-guided consensus sequences were performed with migec v1.2.7. Using mixcr v2.1.11, the UMI consensuses were aligned to TRA and TRB V and J templates and assembled into clonotypes. A clonotype was counted as expanded or contracted only if both edgeR and NoisET called the change significant, with noise models trained on biological replicates. edgeR calls used a false discovery rate-adjusted p below 0.01 and a log2 fold-change threshold of 1. As an exploratory analysis of dynamics, max-normalized trajectories of the 1000 most abundant clonotypes were examined with PCA combined with hierarchical clustering. Each responding clone was given a CD4 or CD8 phenotype based on the CD4+ and CD8+ repertoires, which had been sequenced separately. The public reads were run again by TCRdb, first through fastp at Q25 and then through MiXCR, and only productive beta chains were kept. Every CDR3 protein is listed once, alongside the most common genes and DNA of its rows. The V and J calls shown here were made by TCRdb, not taken from the authors' results. The sample table records about 88,000 distinct CDR3 sequences; roughly 25% of these occur just once. Under 45% of the sample rests with the top ten.

Summary of the overall study and its limitations: The study covered only a couple of mild cases, and larger cohorts including severe cases with pre-infection samples were considered necessary. The detection of some responding clones in pre-infection memory suggests that pre-existing cross-reactive memory T cells joined the SARS-CoV-2 response. Contracting CD4+ clones turned up mainly in the CM and EM memory subsets, whereas EMRA was where CD8+ clones were enriched. SARS-CoV-2 specificity of the second-wave clones peaking on day 37 was not confirmed. Balanced CD4/CD8 phenotypes were observed for clones contracting from day 15 to 85, whereas a bias towards CD4+ was observed for a second wave of clones expanding from day 15 to 37.

The sequencing sample was made of PBMCs or a T cell subset sorted from them (not recorded which). Recombination connected TRBV27 to TRBJ2-1; the D gene cannot be named for sure. The clonotype was recovered from a man between 18 and 29 years old who had mild COVID-19 (a few samples of this study predate the infection). The sample titles of this study are shuffled in the database, so cell type and time point are left out; the donor was told from shared clones. The CDR3 loop reads CATRLVNEQFF. The DNA sequence is TGTGCCACCCGGCTCGTGAATGAGCAGTTCTTC.